This is a list of T cell receptor beta chains from one sample in a study of sequential checkpoint blockade in melanoma. This table comes from immunoSEQ multiplex PCR, and its TCRdb copy is limited to in-frame clones, with some not included. The data show 20,000 to 25,000 clones, with 80% to 90% seen just once and 10% held by the top ten. The sample was CD8+ T cells sorted from blood (inferred from file names), taken from a patient given nivolumab and ipilimumab in sequence. The receptors were gathered from a human donor with melanoma. Each CDR3 is given with its conserved first and last residue. Fields, in order: D gene, J gene, CDR3 length, clone size, V gene, CDR3 protein, CDR3 DNA. D genes are given only for firm matches. Rows give clone size only sometimes, using once, few, many, or a class for an expanded clone.

>-|TRBJ1-2|13|-|TRBV6-1
CASSEWPNYGYTF
TGTGCCAGCAGTGAATGGCCAAACTATGGCTACACCTTC
>-|TRBJ2-1|12|-|TRBV7-7
CASSLGTGEQFF
TGTGCCAGCAGCTTAGGGACGGGAGAGCAGTTCTTC
>TRBD1|TRBJ2-7|14|-|TRBV25-1
CASSEFHRGPEQYF
TGTGCCAGCAGTGAATTCCATAGGGGGCCCGAGCAGTACTTC
>TRBD1|TRBJ1-5|17|-|TRBV28
CASSPGPEQGELWPQHF
TGTGCCAGCAGTCCCGGGCCTGAACAGGGGGAGTTATGGCCCCAGCATTTT
>TRBD2|TRBJ2-2|16|-|TRBV4-1
CASSQREGMRTGELFF
TGCGCCAGCAGCCAAAGGGAGGGGATGAGAACCGGGGAGCTGTTTTTT
>-|TRBJ1-5|16|-|TRBV30
CAWSVREGSANQPQHF
TGTGCCTGGAGTGTTAGGGAGGGGAGTGCAAATCAGCCCCAGCATTTT
>-|TRBJ1-5|14|-|TRBV30
CAWSVSPGNQPQHF
TGTGCCTGGAGTGTTTCCCCGGGCAATCAGCCCCAGCATTTT
>TRBD1|TRBJ1-5|13|once|TRBV19
CASTQGAYQPQHF
TGTGCCAGTACGCAGGGGGCCTATCAGCCCCAGCATTTT
>TRBD1|TRBJ2-7|13|-|TRBV19
CASSQGASYEQYF
TGTGCCAGTAGTCAGGGGGCGTCCTACGAGCAGTACTTC
>TRBD2|TRBJ2-1|15|-|TRBV6-1
CASRIIAGPYNEQFF
TGTGCCAGCAGGATCATAGCGGGACCCTACAATGAGCAGTTCTTC
>TRBD1|TRBJ2-7|15|once|TRBV9
CASSPRDRIYYEQYF
TGTGCCAGCAGCCCCCGGGACAGGATTTACTACGAGCAGTACTTC
>-|TRBJ2-7|14|-|TRBV19
CASTSTGNSYEQYF
TGTGCCAGTACCTCGACAGGTAACTCCTACGAGCAGTACTTC
>-|TRBJ1-1|16|-|TRBV27
CASSPPGGPMNTEAFF
TGTGCCAGCAGTCCCCCGGGAGGCCCCATGAACACTGAAGCTTTCTTT
>TRBD1|TRBJ1-2|15|-|TRBV10-3
CAISETGGANYGYTF
TGTGCCATCAGTGAGACAGGGGGTGCCAACTATGGCTACACCTTC
>TRBD1|TRBJ2-7|16|-|TRBV5-3
CARTLGRGRTSYEQYF
TGTGCCAGAACCCTTGGCAGGGGGCGAACCTCCTACGAGCAGTACTTC
>-|TRBJ2-7|13|-|TRBV27
CASSLSLAHEQYF
TGTGCCAGCAGTTTATCCCTAGCCCACGAGCAGTACTTC
>TRBD2|TRBJ2-1|16|-|TRBV5-1
CASSLRLAGGYNEQFF
TGCGCCAGCAGCTTAAGACTAGCGGGGGGGTACAATGAGCAGTTCTTC
>-|TRBJ1-2|14|-|TRBV5-8
CASRGLEFIGGYTF
TGTGCCAGCAGAGGACTCGAGTTCATAGGAGGCTACACCTTC
>TRBD2|TRBJ2-3|16|-|TRBV7-6
CASSLGLAGITDTQYF
TGTGCCAGCAGCCTGGGACTAGCGGGGATCACAGATACGCAGTATTTT
>-|TRBJ2-7|15|-|TRBV5-4
CASSFYGQLTYEQYF
TGTGCCAGCAGTTTCTACGGACAGCTCACCTACGAGCAGTACTTC
>-|TRBJ2-7|13|-|TRBV2
CASRSGSSYEQYF
TGTGCCAGTCGATCGGGGTCCTCCTACGAGCAGTACTTC
>-|TRBJ2-7|15|-|TRBV7-9
CASSWEQGHSYEQYF
TGTGCCAGCAGCTGGGAGCAGGGGCACTCCTACGAGCAGTACTTC
>TRBD1|TRBJ2-7|15|few|TRBV7-9
CASTSTGTGAYEQYF
TGTGCCAGCACCTCAACCGGGACAGGGGCCTACGAGCAGTACTTC
>TRBD1|TRBJ2-7|16|-|TRBV27
CASSAQPRQGAFEQYF
TGTGCCAGCAGTGCCCAACCGCGACAGGGGGCATTCGAGCAGTACTTC
>TRBD1|TRBJ2-1|13|-|TRBV27
CASSRDRAREQFF
TGTGCCAGCAGCCGGGACAGGGCTAGAGAGCAGTTCTTC
>TRBD1|TRBJ2-7|15|-|TRBV28
CASSLWDRAVDEQYF
TGTGCCAGCAGTTTATGGGACAGGGCGGTTGACGAGCAGTACTTC
>-|TRBJ2-7|15|few|TRBV5-5
CASSERLGSSYEQYF
TGTGCCAGCAGCGAGAGACTCGGAAGCTCCTACGAGCAGTACTTC
>-|TRBJ2-7|14|-|TRBV28
CASTPPGFSYEQYF
TGTGCCAGCACTCCCCCAGGGTTCTCCTACGAGCAGTACTTC
>-|TRBJ2-1|14|-|TRBV6-6
CASNPGTTYNEQFF
TGTGCCAGCAACCCCGGGACAACCTACAATGAGCAGTTCTTC
>TRBD1|TRBJ1-2|14|few|TRBV12-5
CASGLGGTGYGYTF
TGTGCTAGTGGTTTGGGCGGGACAGGGTATGGCTACACCTTC
>-|TRBJ2-7|13|-|TRBV6-5
CASSYREAYEQYF
TGTGCCAGCAGTTACCGGGAAGCCTACGAGCAGTACTTC
>-|TRBJ1-4|15|-|TRBV4-3
CASSRLSATNEKLFF
TGCGCCAGCAGCCGATTGTCGGCAACTAATGAAAAACTGTTTTTT
>TRBD1|TRBJ1-1|16|-|TRBV19
CASSIPQTGMNTEAFF
TGTGCCAGTAGTATCCCCCAGACAGGGATGAACACTGAAGCTTTCTTT
>TRBD2|TRBJ2-7|14|few|TRBV27
CASSLVSGSGEQYF
TGTGCCAGCAGTTTAGTGAGCGGGAGCGGCGAGCAGTACTTC
>-|TRBJ2-7|16|-|TRBV13
CASSGRMVRNYYEQYF
TGTGCCAGCAGCGGGAGGATGGTGAGAAACTACTACGAGCAGTACTTC
>TRBD1|TRBJ2-5|16|once|TRBV27
CASSLAGQGIQETQYF
TGTGCCAGCAGTTTAGCGGGACAGGGGATCCAAGAGACCCAGTACTTC
>TRBD1|TRBJ2-7|14|-|TRBV10-3
CAINPGQGGREQYF
TGTGCCATCAACCCGGGACAGGGGGGGAGGGAGCAGTACTTC